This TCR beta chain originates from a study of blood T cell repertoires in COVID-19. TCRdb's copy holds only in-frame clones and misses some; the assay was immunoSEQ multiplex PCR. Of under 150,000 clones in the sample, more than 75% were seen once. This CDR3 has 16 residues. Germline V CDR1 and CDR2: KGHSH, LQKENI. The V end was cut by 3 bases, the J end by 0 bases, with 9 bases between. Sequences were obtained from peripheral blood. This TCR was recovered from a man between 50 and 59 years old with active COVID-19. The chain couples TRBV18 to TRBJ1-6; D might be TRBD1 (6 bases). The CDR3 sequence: CASSPTGNSYNSPLHF. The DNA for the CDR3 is TGTGCCAGCTCACCGACAGGCAACTCCTATAATTCACCCCTCCACTTT.